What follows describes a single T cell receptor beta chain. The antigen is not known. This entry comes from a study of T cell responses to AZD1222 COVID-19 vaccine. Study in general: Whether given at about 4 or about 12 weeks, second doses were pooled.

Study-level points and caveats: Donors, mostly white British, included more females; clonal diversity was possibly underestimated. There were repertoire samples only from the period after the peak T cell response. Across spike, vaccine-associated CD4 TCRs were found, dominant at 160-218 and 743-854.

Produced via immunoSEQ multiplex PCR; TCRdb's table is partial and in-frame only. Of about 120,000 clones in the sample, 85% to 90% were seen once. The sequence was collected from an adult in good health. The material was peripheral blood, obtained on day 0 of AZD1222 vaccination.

The CDR3 region is CASSKFRRVQETQYF. The CDR3 region has the DNA TGTGCCAGCAGCAAATTTAGGCGGGTCCAAGAGACCCAGTACTTC. The chain carries TRBV21-1 and TRBJ2-5; the table assigns TRBD2, which was not confirmed against the DNA. TRBV21-1 corresponds to a pseudogene. There are 15 residues in the CDR3.